The clone carrying this TCR beta chain rates as medium-sized. This sample was taken from a study of tumor and adjacent non-tumor tissue in lung cancer. No cell sorting was done before RNA was extracted from the tissue. Distant lung tissue was collected more than 3 cm away from the tumor edge. TCRbeta libraries were built with three rounds of nested PCR, modified from ARM-PCR. Via MiXCR, TCRdb re-called the multiplex PCR reads, giving one row per CDR3 protein. The top ten clones hold about a fifth of a sample with fewer than 90,000 distinct CDR3 sequences, more than 75% of them seen once. Trimming pared 4 bases from V and 6 bases from J, leaving 6 bases between. The CDR3 totals 12 residues. Per germline, CDR1 MNHEY and CDR2 SVGAGI.

Source material: distant non-tumor lung tissue. This TCR derives from a woman in her fifties or sixties with non-small cell lung cancer. The chain combines TRBV6-5 with TRBJ2-2; D gene unclear. CDR3 sequence: CASSSQAGELFF. The DNA of the CDR3 is TGTGCCAGCAGTTCCCAAGCCGGGGAGCTGTTTTTT.